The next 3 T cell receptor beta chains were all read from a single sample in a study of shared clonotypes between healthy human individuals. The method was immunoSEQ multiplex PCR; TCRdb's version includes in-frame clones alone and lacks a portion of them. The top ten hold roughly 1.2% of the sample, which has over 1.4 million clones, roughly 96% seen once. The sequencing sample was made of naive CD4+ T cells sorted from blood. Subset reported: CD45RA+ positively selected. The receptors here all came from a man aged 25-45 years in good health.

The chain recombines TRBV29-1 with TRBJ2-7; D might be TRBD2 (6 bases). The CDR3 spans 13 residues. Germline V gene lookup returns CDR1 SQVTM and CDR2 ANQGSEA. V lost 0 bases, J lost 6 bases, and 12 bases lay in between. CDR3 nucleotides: TGCAGCGTTGAAGAACTAGCAGTTGGCGAGCAGTACTTC. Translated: CSVEELAVGEQYF.

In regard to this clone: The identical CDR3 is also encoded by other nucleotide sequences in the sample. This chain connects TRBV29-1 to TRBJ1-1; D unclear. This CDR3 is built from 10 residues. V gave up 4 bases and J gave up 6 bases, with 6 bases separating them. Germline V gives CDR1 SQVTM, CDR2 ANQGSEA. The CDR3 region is CSVVRSEAFF. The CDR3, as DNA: TGCAGCGTTGTTAGGTCTGAAGCTTTCTTT.

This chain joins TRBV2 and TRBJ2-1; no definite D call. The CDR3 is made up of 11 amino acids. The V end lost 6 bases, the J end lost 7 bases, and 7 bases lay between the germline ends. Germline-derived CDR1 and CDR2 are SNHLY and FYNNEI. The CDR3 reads CASRVLNEQFF. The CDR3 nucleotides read TGTGCCAGCAGGGTGCTTAATGAGCAGTTCTTC. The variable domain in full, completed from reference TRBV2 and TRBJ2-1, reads EPEVTQTPSHQVTQMGQEVILRCVPISNHLYFYWYRQILGQKVEFLVSFYNNEISEKSEIFDDQFSVERPDGSNFTLKIRSTKLEDSAMYFCASRVLNEQFFGPGTRLTVL.